The 24 T cell receptor beta chains listed next were all sequenced from one sample in a study of blood T cell repertoires in COVID-19 (dated by TCRdb to 2020 to 2021). The library was built by means of the immunoSEQ multiplex PCR assay. TCRdb took this table from immuneACCESS and kept in-frame rearrangements with V and J called. Such tables lack part of the clones; where checked against another copy, unresolved V genes explain under half of the gap, and the rest is unexplained. The sample records 150,000 to 200,000 clones, 65% to 85% of which are singletons. 10% to 15% of the sample is in the top ten clones. Sequencing used PBMCs or T cells enriched from blood (not recorded which). All receptors derive from a woman aged 60-70 years who had recovered from COVID-19.

This clone showed up just once. The chain uses TRBV28 and TRBJ1-5; D call uncertain. V lost 3 bases to trimming and J lost 7 bases, with 7 bases between them. Germline loops: CDR1 MDHEN, CDR2 SYDVKM. CDR3 length: 12 amino acids. The CDR3 here is CASSLENQPQHF. Written as DNA, the CDR3 is TGTGCCAGCAGTTTGGAGAACCAGCCCCAGCATTTT. Variable domain in full (rest from reference TRBV28 and TRBJ1-5): DVKVTQSSRYLVKRTGEKVFLECVQDMDHENMFWYRQDPGLGLRLIYFSYDVKMKEKGDIPEGYSVSREKKERFSLILESASTNQTSMYLCASSLENQPQHFGDGTRLSIL.

The chain has TRBV7-3 and TRBJ1-2; possibly TRBD1 for D (6 bases). Trimming left V 5 bases short and J 13 bases short, with 23 bases between. The germline gives CDR1 SGHTA, CDR2 FQGTGA. The CDR3 totals 14 residues. The CDR3 DNA reads TGTGCCAGCAGCGAGTCTGCGGGGGGCCGTGGGCCCACCTTC. It yields the protein CASSESAGGRGPTF.

V usage is TRBV19 and J usage is TRBJ2-3; a weak D match, TRBD1 (6 bases). V lost 1 base and J lost 2, with 13 bases in between. Germline CDR1 reads LNHDA; CDR2 reads SQIVND (reference sequence). CDR3 length: 16 residues. The CDR3: CASSIGRTALTDTQYF. CDR3 nucleotide sequence: TGTGCCAGTAGTATAGGTCGGACAGCTCTCACAGATACGCAGTATTTT.

In this sample, this clone turned up once. The chain uses TRBV7-8 and TRBJ2-7, with D possibly TRBD1 on 5 matching bases. Germline CDR1 reads SGHVS; CDR2 reads FQNEAQ. This CDR3 spans 13 amino acids. The ends were cut back, 1 base at V and 3 bases at J, with 7 bases in the middle. The CDR3 is CASSLGQIYEQYF. The CDR3 bases are TGTGCCAGCAGCTTAGGACAGATCTACGAGCAGTACTTC.

This chain uses TRBV18 with TRBJ1-3; TRBD1 matches 7 bases. Germline V gene data show CDR1 as KGHSH and CDR2 as LQKENI. This CDR3 comprises 16 residues. V shed 6 bases and J 0 bases; nucleotides not matched to a gene: 8. CDR3 coding DNA: TGTGCCAGCTCCCCGGACAGGACAAGCTCTGGAAACACCATATATTTT. This translates into CASSPDRTSSGNTIYF.

The gene calls are TRBV29-1 and TRBJ1-3; 7 bases are shared with TRBD1. V gave up 6 bases and J gave up 0 bases; unmatched junction bases: 5. This CDR3 comprises 14 residues. The germline CDR1 and CDR2 sequences are SQVTM and ANQGSEA. For the CDR3, the DNA is TGCAGCGTCGCTAGGACAGGCTCTGGAAACACCATATATTTT. Its translation is CSVARTGSGNTIYF.

The sample holds one count of this clone. DNA for the CDR3: TGTGCCAGCAGTTTCTCAGGGCAAACTTTAGAGCAGTTCTTC. This translates into CASSFSGQTLEQFF. V and J are TRBV28 and TRBJ2-1; D possibly corresponds to TRBD1 (5 bases). The germline V gene encodes CDR1 MDHEN and CDR2 SYDVKM. Between the trimmed V and J ends, which lost 3 bases and 10 bases, there was a span of 16 bases. This CDR3 spans 14 amino acids.

The rearrangement joins TRBV29-1 to TRBJ1-2; D perhaps matches TRBD1 (5 bases). CDR3 length: 13 residues. V lost 7 bases to trimming and J lost 0 bases, with 12 bases between them. CDR1 and CDR2 from the germline V gene are SQVTM and ANQGSEA. The CDR3 is CSAGGTANYGYTF. The CDR3 nucleotides are TGCAGCGCTGGGGGGACCGCTAACTATGGCTACACCTTC.

The rearrangement uses TRBV7-3 and TRBJ2-1; 10 bases map to TRBD2. CDR3 length: 17 amino acids. Germline CDR1 and CDR2: SGHTA and FQGTGA. V trimming: 2 bases; J trimming: 8 bases; junction bases outside the gene matches: 12. CDR3 nucleotides: TGTGCCAGCAGCTTAGCCCCCAAGCGGGAGGGCGCGGATGAGCAGTTCTTC. Translation gives CASSLAPKREGADEQFF. The full variable domain, in which reference TRBV7-3 and TRBJ2-1 provide the parts outside the CDR3, is GAGVSQTPSNKVTEKGKYVELRCDPISGHTALYWYRQSLGQGPEFLIYFQGTGAADDSGLPNDRFFAVRPEGSVSTLKIQRTERGDSAVYLCASSLAPKREGADEQFFGPGTRLTVL.

V and J are TRBV5-4 and TRBJ2-3; the match to TRBD2 covers 13 bases. V shed 4 bases and J 6 bases; nucleotides not matched to a gene: 8. The CDR3 sequence is 16 residues long. CDR1 is SGHNT and CDR2 is YYREEE in the germline V gene (reference sequence). The CDR3, as DNA: TGTGCCAGCAGCCAGGGACTAGCGGGGCCCATGGATACGCAGTATTTT. Amino acid sequence: CASSQGLAGPMDTQYF. Together with reference TRBV5-4 and TRBJ2-3, the CDR3 gives the full variable domain: ETGVTQSPTHLIKTRGQQVTLRCSSQSGHNTVSWYQQALGQGPQFIFQYYREEENGRGNFPPRFSGLQFPNYSSELNVNALELDDSALYLCASSQGLAGPMDTQYFGPGTRLTVL.

This clone occurred a few times. J is TRBJ1-2 and V is TRBV3-1 (or the pseudogene TRBV3-2); 9 bases are shared with TRBD1. Looked up from germline, CDR1 is LGHDT and CDR2 is YNNKEL (reference sequence). The CDR3 contains 13 residues. V lost 4 bases, J lost 4 bases, and 1 base stayed unmatched. The CDR3 loop reads CASSRDRVYGYTF. CDR3 nucleotides: TGTGCCAGCAGCCGGGACAGGGTCTATGGCTACACCTTC.

CDR3 sequence reads: CATLSGTGYSPLHF. The CDR3 nucleotides are TGTGCCACCCTTTCCGGGACAGGGTACTCACCCCTCCACTTT. This chain uses TRBV24-1 with TRBJ1-6; 9 bases align to TRBD1. With 9 bases clipped from V and 10 bases from J, the junction kept 9 bases outside the gene matches. This CDR3 is 14 amino acids long. Germline values: CDR1 KGHDR, CDR2 SFDVKD.

This clone was detected once. The V and J genes are TRBV6-1 and TRBJ1-5; 7 bases fit TRBD1. With V trimmed by 4 bases and J by 4 bases, 16 bases remained unmatched. The CDR3 totals 18 residues. The germline CDR1 and CDR2 sequences are MNHNS and SASEGT. CDR3 DNA: TGTGCCAGCAGTGGGGGTTTGGGGACAGTCAAGGGGAATCAGCCCCAGCATTTT. The encoded protein is CASSGGLGTVKGNQPQHF.

This sequence joins TRBV5-4 and TRBJ2-3, with 8 positions matching TRBD2. The CDR3 consists of 14 residues. CDR1 SGHNT and CDR2 YYREEE come from the germline V gene (reference sequence). Unmatched junction bases numbered 9, after V lost 6 bases and J lost 6 bases. The CDR3 bases are TGTGCCAGCAACGGGGGGGCGGGACTCGATACGCAGTATTTT. It translates to CASNGGAGLDTQYF.

The V and J genes are TRBV5-1 and TRBJ2-1, with 11 bases matching TRBD1. The CDR3 extends over 15 amino acids. Germline trimming cut 4 bases from V and 8 bases from J; bases unmatched to any gene: 8. Germline loops: CDR1 SGHRS, CDR2 YFSETQ. The CDR3 DNA sequence: TGCGCCAGCAGCCTGGGGACAGGGGGAGTCCATGAGCAGTTCTTC. Protein product: CASSLGTGGVHEQFF.

The chain carries TRBV3-1 (or the pseudogene TRBV3-2) and TRBJ1-1; D is uncertain. This CDR3 has 14 amino acids. The V end lost 2 bases, the J end lost 1 base, and 8 bases lay between the germline ends. Germline-derived CDR1 and CDR2 are LGHDT and YNNKEL (reference sequence). This chain's CDR3 is CASSQTTGNTEAFF. The CDR3 DNA reads TGTGCCAGCAGCCAAACGACGGGGAACACTGAAGCTTTCTTT.

The chain links TRBV11-2 to TRBJ1-4; D gene ambiguous. The CDR3 totals 13 residues. Germline loops: CDR1 SGHAT, CDR2 FQNNGV. V dropped 0 bases and J dropped 14 bases, with 13 bases sitting between them. In DNA, the CDR3 is TGTGCCAGCAGCTTAGATGAACGAGGGAGCCTGTTTTTT. This translates into CASSLDERGSLFF.

V and J are TRBV5-4 and TRBJ2-7; D is undetermined. CDR3 length: 9 residues. With 7 bases removed from V and 6 bases from J, the gap between germline ends came to 5 bases. The germline CDR1 and CDR2 sequences are SGHNT and YYREEE (reference sequence). CDR3: CASPREQYF. In DNA, the CDR3 is TGTGCCAGCCCCCGCGAGCAGTACTTC.

This clone showed up just a few times. This rearrangement joins TRBV10-2 to TRBJ1-4; 8 bases fit TRBD1. With 6 bases clipped from V and 6 bases from J, the junction kept 9 bases outside the gene matches. Germline values: CDR1 WSHSY, CDR2 SAAADI. This CDR3 comprises 15 residues. The DNA for the CDR3 is TGCGCCAGCAGCCGTTGGACAGGGTCTGATGAAAAACTGTTTTTT. Its translation is CASSRWTGSDEKLFF.

A note on this clone: A read error may account for a junction end that differs from germline. In nucleotides, the CDR3 is TGTGCCAGCAGTTACTCGCAGGGTCTTGCTATCGCCTTC. It translates to CASSYSQGLAIAF. V usage is TRBV6-5 and J usage is TRBJ1-2; a weak D match, TRBD1 (5 bases). This CDR3 comprises 13 residues. Germline assignment: CDR1 MNHEY and CDR2 SVGAGI.

The CDR3, as DNA: TGTGCCAGCCGACCCGACAGGAACACTGAAGCTTTCTTT. Protein product: CASRPDRNTEAFF. The rearrangement joins TRBV2 to TRBJ1-1, with a tentative D call TRBD1 (5 bases). Germline V gene lookup returns CDR1 SNHLY and CDR2 FYNNEI. Trimming left V 8 bases short and J 1 base short, with 11 bases between. This CDR3 is 13 amino acids long.

V usage is TRBV18 and J usage is TRBJ2-1, with 10 bases lining up with TRBD2. The J segment lost 10 bases and the V segment lost 0 bases, leaving 15 bases of the junction unmatched. CDR1 is KGHSH, CDR2 LQKENI, per germline. The CDR3 length is 18 residues. CDR3 amino acids: CASSPPSGGSSGSLEQFF. CDR3 DNA: TGTGCCAGCTCACCACCTTCAGGGGGGTCTAGCGGGAGTCTAGAGCAGTTCTTC.

This clone has a handful of counts. The chain carries TRBV5-4 and TRBJ2-3, with 9 bases matching TRBD2. V lost 4 bases and J lost 4; bases outside the gene matches: 4. Germline loops: CDR1 SGHNT, CDR2 YYREEE (reference sequence). The CDR3 has 14 amino acids. CDR3 residues: CASSPAGGADTQYF. The CDR3 DNA reads TGTGCCAGCAGCCCCGCGGGAGGGGCAGATACGCAGTATTTT.

The chain is built from TRBV6-5 and TRBJ2-1, with D perhaps matching TRBD2 (6 bases). This CDR3 comprises 12 residues. The germline gives CDR1 MNHEY, CDR2 SVGAGI. Trimming stripped 6 bases from V and 6 bases from J, with 9 bases between. The CDR3 loop is CASRGTFNEQFF. Here the CDR3 DNA reads TGTGCCAGCAGGGGGACTTTCAATGAGCAGTTCTTC.